A single sample is the source of the 27 T cell receptor beta chains below, sequenced in a study of shared clonotypes between healthy human individuals. Clones were read by immunoSEQ multiplex PCR, and TCRdb kept only the in-frame ones, dropping some. This sample has over a million clones, with 60% to 80% found just once. Sequencing was carried out using memory CD4+ T cells sorted from blood. Subset in this sample: CD45RA-negative fraction. The receptors here all came from a young man in good health.

In this sample, this clone turned up a few times. The chain employs TRBV19 and TRBJ1-6; 10 bases match TRBD1. The CDR3 length is 13 residues. The V segment lost 9 bases and the J segment 10 bases; nucleotides outside the gene matches: 6. Germline V gives CDR1 LNHDA, CDR2 SQIVND (reference sequence). The CDR3 sequence is CASRQGAGSPLHF. CDR3 DNA sequence: TGTGCCAGCAGACAGGGGGCTGGCTCACCCCTCCACTTT.

The CDR3 region has the DNA TGTGCCAGCTCACCAATAGAGGCAGGGGAGACCCAGTACTTC. Translation: CASSPIEAGETQYF. This chain joins TRBV18 and TRBJ2-5; perhaps TRBD1 as D (5 bases). V dropped 2 bases and J dropped 5 bases, with 12 bases sitting between them. The CDR3 consists of 14 residues. Per germline, CDR1 KGHSH and CDR2 LQKENI.

The genes are TRBV30 and TRBJ2-3, with D uncertain. Germline lookup yields CDR1 GTSNPN and CDR2 SVGIG (reference sequence). The CDR3 loop spans 17 amino acids. The V and J ends lost 4 bases and 0 bases respectively, with 20 bases between them. The CDR3 here is CAWNPAGWPLSTDTQYF. Here the CDR3 DNA reads TGTGCCTGGAACCCCGCAGGATGGCCCCTTAGCACAGATACGCAGTATTTT.

This clone was detected only once. The rearrangement joins TRBV18 to TRBJ2-1; 9 bases align to TRBD1. Germline assignment: CDR1 KGHSH and CDR2 LQKENI. With 5 bases clipped from V and 9 bases from J, the junction kept 8 bases outside the gene matches. This CDR3 region has 14 residues. As DNA, the CDR3 is TGTGCCAGCTCATCCGGGACAGGGCCTGTTGAGCAGTTCTTC. Protein: CASSSGTGPVEQFF.

Many counts were recorded for this clone. The CDR3 sequence: CASSRDRGPLVTQYF. The CDR3 DNA is TGTGCCAGCAGCCGGGACAGGGGGCCCTTGGTGACCCAGTACTTC. The chain couples TRBV5-4 to TRBJ2-5; TRBD1 agrees at 12 bases. This CDR3 is built from 15 residues. CDR1 is SGHNT and CDR2 is YYREEE in the germline V gene (reference sequence). Trimming removed 4 bases from V and 7 bases from J; junction bases left unmatched: 8.

This rearrangement joins TRBV30 to TRBJ2-1; 8 nucleotides line up with TRBD2. Germline loops: CDR1 GTSNPN, CDR2 SVGIG (reference sequence). V shed 3 bases and J 3 bases; nucleotides not matched to a gene: 7. This CDR3 has 15 amino acids. CDR3 bases: TGTGCCTGGAGGATAAGCGGGGGCAACTACAATGAGCAGTTCTTC. Amino acids: CAWRISGGNYNEQFF. The variable domain in full, with the rest retrieved from reference TRBV30 and TRBJ2-1, is SQTIHQWPATLVQPVGSPLSLECTVEGTSNPNLYWYRQAAGRGLQLLFYSVGIGQISSEVPQNLSASRPQDRQFILSSKKLLLSDSGFYLCAWRISGGNYNEQFFGPGTRLTVL.

The J gene is TRBJ2-1, the V gene TRBV4-1, with 9 bases identical to TRBD2. Losses at the gene ends were 0 bases for V and 1 base for J; bases not matched to a gene: 4. The CDR3 has 17 amino acids. CDR1 is MGHRA and CDR2 is YSYEKL in the germline V gene. The CDR3 DNA sequence: TGCGCCAGCAGCCAAGAAGGCCTAGCGGGGTCCTACAATGAGCAGTTCTTC. This codes for CASSQEGLAGSYNEQFF.

The CDR3 protein is CASSLPGPQETQYF. The CDR3 DNA is TGTGCCAGCAGCCTCCCTGGGCCCCAAGAGACCCAGTACTTC. The rearrangement links TRBV4-2 to TRBJ2-5, with no clear D. CDR3 length: 14 residues. The germline gives CDR1 LGHNA, CDR2 YNFKEQ. Trimming stripped 4 bases from V and 1 base from J, with 10 bases between.

The J gene is TRBJ1-1, the V gene TRBV2; D possibly corresponds to TRBD1 (5 bases). Germline V CDR1 and CDR2: SNHLY, FYNNEI. The CDR3 runs to 15 residues. V gave up 6 bases and J gave up 0 bases, with 14 bases separating them. DNA of the CDR3: TGTGCCAGCAGAAGAGGGGTCGCCTTGAACACTGAAGCTTTCTTT. Residues: CASRRGVALNTEAFF.

This rearrangement joins TRBV11-2 to TRBJ2-7; 9 bases align to TRBD1. From germline, CDR1 is SGHAT and CDR2 FQNNGV. With V trimmed by 2 bases and J by 5 bases, 7 bases remained unmatched. CDR3 length: 15 amino acids. CDR3 residues: CASSLLGTGMDEQYF. The CDR3 nucleotides are TGTGCCAGCAGCTTACTAGGGACAGGGATGGACGAGCAGTACTTC.

The gene calls are TRBV5-1 and TRBJ2-7, with TRBD1 as a possible D gene (6 bases). The V end lost 1 base, the J end lost 2 bases, and 13 bases lay between the germline ends. CDR3 length: 15 amino acids. Germline values: CDR1 SGHRS, CDR2 YFSETQ. CDR3 nucleotide sequence: TGCGCCAGCAGCTTGTTGGACAGCTCGGCCTACGAGCAGTACTTC. Residues: CASSLLDSSAYEQYF.

This chain uses TRBV9 with TRBJ2-3; TRBD2 might be the D (6 bases). Germline CDR1 SGDLS, CDR2 YYNGEE. Trimming took off 0 bases at V and 6 bases at J, with 14 bases between the two ends. CDR3 length: 15 residues. The CDR3 region is CASSVGDSPGDTQYF. CDR3 bases: TGTGCCAGCAGCGTAGGGGACTCTCCTGGGGATACGCAGTATTTT.

This clone was picked up a small number of times. The chain employs TRBV9 and TRBJ2-5; weak D call: TRBD2 (7 bases). Germline assignment: CDR1 SGDLS and CDR2 YYNGEE. V was shortened by 3 bases and J by 5 bases, with 17 bases between the two germline ends. The CDR3 covers 15 residues. The CDR3 protein is CASSADRGGGETQYF. The CDR3, as DNA: TGTGCCAGCAGCGCTGACCGTGGCGGGGGCGAGACCCAGTACTTC.

The chain combines TRBV9 with TRBJ2-2, with 9 bases that match TRBD1. Germline V gene data show CDR1 as SGDLS and CDR2 as YYNGEE. V lost 3 bases and J lost 7; bases outside the gene matches: 4. The CDR3 extends over 14 amino acids. The CDR3 reads CASSAQGAGGELFF. For the CDR3, the DNA is TGTGCCAGCAGCGCACAGGGGGCGGGCGGGGAGCTGTTTTTT. Based on the CDR3 plus reference TRBV9 and TRBJ2-2, the full variable domain is DSGVTQTPKHLITATGQRVTLRCSPRSGDLSVYWYQQSLDQGLQFLIQYYNGEERAKGNILERFSAQQFPDLHSELNLSSLELGDSALYFCASSAQGAGGELFFGEGSRLTVL.

V is TRBV19 and J is TRBJ2-5; D not certain. Germline V gene sequence: CDR1 LNHDA, CDR2 SQIVND (reference sequence). CDR3 length: 11 amino acids. V gave up 4 bases and J gave up 2 bases, with 2 bases separating them. The CDR3 coding sequence is TGTGCCAGTAGTAATCAAGAGACCCAGTACTTC. This codes for CASSNQETQYF. Together with reference TRBV19 and TRBJ2-5, the CDR3 gives the full variable domain: DGGITQSPKYLFRKEGQNVTLSCEQNLNHDAMYWYRQDPGQGLRLIYYSQIVNDFQKGDIAEGYSVSREKKESFPLTVTSAQKNPTAFYLCASSNQETQYFGPGTRLLVL.

The chain is built from TRBV5-1 and TRBJ2-6; D remains unclear. V lost 0 bases, J lost 7 bases, and 11 bases lay in between. Germline values: CDR1 SGHRS, CDR2 YFSETQ. The length of the CDR3 is 15 residues. CDR3 sequence (DNA): TGCGCCAGCAGCTTGGAAGTCGTTCGAGCCAACGTCCTGACTTTC. Translated: CASSLEVVRANVLTF. The whole variable domain, filled in from reference TRBV5-1 and TRBJ2-6, reads KAGVTQTPRYLIKTRGQQVTLSCSPISGHRSVSWYQQTPGQGLQFLFEYFSETQRNKGNFPGRFSGRQFSNSRSEMNVSTLELGDSALYLCASSLEVVRANVLTFGAGSRLTVL.

With regard to this clone: The same CDR3 can be traced to other DNA sequences in this sample. This chain uses TRBV5-1 with TRBJ1-5; tentatively, D is TRBD1 (5 bases). V shed 4 bases and J shed 2 bases, with 10 bases lying between them. The CDR3 consists of 14 residues. Germline V gene lookup returns CDR1 SGHRS and CDR2 YFSETQ. CDR3 DNA: TGCGCCAGCAGCCCGGCGGGGGGCAATCAGCCCCAGCATTTT. It specifies CASSPAGGNQPQHF.

This chain links TRBV5-6 with TRBJ2-2; D remains unclear. In germline, CDR1 is SGHDT, CDR2 YYEEEE. The CDR3 runs 15 residues. With 5 bases removed from V and 0 bases from J, the gap between germline ends came to 11 bases. The CDR3 loop reads CASRPIISNTGELFF. The CDR3 bases are TGTGCCAGCAGACCTATTATCTCGAACACCGGGGAGCTGTTTTTT.

This chain links TRBV30 with TRBJ2-4; unclear D gene. Deletions cut 3 bases from V and 0 bases from J, with 9 bases between. Germline V gives CDR1 GTSNPN, CDR2 SVGIG (reference sequence). This CDR3 comprises 14 residues. CDR3 protein: CAWSARLAKNIQYF. CDR3 nucleotide sequence: TGTGCCTGGAGCGCCAGGCTAGCCAAAAACATTCAGTACTTC.

V gene TRBV2 combines with J gene TRBJ1-5, with D possibly being TRBD1 (6 bases). Germline lookup yields CDR1 SNHLY and CDR2 FYNNEI. There are 15 residues in the CDR3. V lost 7 bases and J lost 0, with 13 bases in between. CDR3 sequence reads: CASMGRGGSNQPQHF. The CDR3 DNA reads as TGTGCCAGCATGGGAAGGGGGGGTAGCAATCAGCCCCAGCATTTT.

V and J are TRBV11-2 and TRBJ1-4; D perhaps matches TRBD1 (5 bases). This CDR3 comprises 14 residues. Germline V lookup: CDR1 SGHAT, CDR2 FQNNGV. V was cut by 5 bases and J by 5 bases, with 12 bases left in between. This CDR3 reads CASSPRQMNEKLFF. In DNA form, the CDR3 reads TGTGCCAGCAGCCCCCGACAGATGAATGAAAAACTGTTTTTT.

For this clone: Other DNA variants within this sample encode the same CDR3. The chain is built from TRBV5-1 and TRBJ2-7; perhaps TRBD1 as D (5 bases). There are 14 residues in the CDR3. The germline V gene has CDR1 SGHRS and CDR2 YFSETQ. With 2 bases removed from V and 0 bases from J, the gap between germline ends came to 9 bases. The CDR3 protein is CASSFGDSSYEQYF. CDR3 sequence (DNA): TGCGCCAGCAGCTTCGGCGACAGCTCCTACGAGCAGTACTTC.

This clone was recorded once. The rearrangement uses TRBV28 and TRBJ2-7; D remains ambiguous. Per the germline V gene, CDR1 is MDHEN and CDR2 is SYDVKM. V lost 6 bases to trimming and J lost 3 bases, with 6 bases between them. CDR3 length equals 11 residues. The CDR3 protein is CASRNRYEQYF. CDR3 DNA sequence: TGTGCCAGCAGGAACCGCTACGAGCAGTACTTC.

The rearrangement uses TRBV10-1 and TRBJ2-1; 7 bases line up with TRBD2. Germline values: CDR1 WNHNN, CDR2 SYGVQD (reference sequence). This CDR3 region has 17 residues. The ends lost 2 bases at V and 7 bases at J; junction bases unmatched: 14. The CDR3 DNA reads TGCGCCAGCAGTGAGGCAGTTGGCGGGAGTATCGGGAATGAGCAGTTCTTC. Translated, it gives CASSEAVGGSIGNEQFF.

The rearrangement links TRBV7-2 to TRBJ2-7; possibly TRBD1 or TRBD2 for D (5 bases each). Germline lookup yields CDR1 SGHTA and CDR2 FQGNSA. Deletions cut 5 bases from V and 5 bases from J, with 19 bases between. CDR3 length equals 15 residues. The CDR3 DNA reads as TGTGCCAGCAGCCCTCGACGGGGCTTCGATGACGAGCAGTACTTC. Its protein is CASSPRRGFDDEQYF.

The gene calls are TRBV5-1 and TRBJ2-2, with 10 bases lining up with TRBD1. Germline-derived CDR1 and CDR2 are SGHRS and YFSETQ. Trimming at V came to 3 bases and at J to 6 bases, leaving 5 bases not matched to a gene. This CDR3 has 15 residues. This CDR3 is CASSSMDRGAGELFF. The CDR3 DNA reads as TGCGCCAGCAGCTCCATGGACAGGGGGGCCGGGGAGCTGTTTTTT.

The sample holds a few counts of this clone. The chain couples TRBV6-6 to TRBJ1-6; the match to TRBD1 covers 8 bases. Germline V gene sequence: CDR1 MNHNY, CDR2 SVGAGI (reference sequence). The CDR3 totals 15 residues. Losses at the gene ends were 4 bases for V and 5 bases for J; bases not matched to a gene: 4. The DNA for the CDR3 is TGTGCCAGCAGTTCCGGACAGGGAGATAATTCACCCCTCCACTTT. It translates to CASSSGQGDNSPLHF.